Described below is a single T cell receptor (beta chain) sequence and its context. Its antigen remains unknown. Sequenced material consisted of expressed TCRB transcripts (all of the isolated RNA was reverse transcribed). Profiled with immunoSEQ multiplex PCR; TCRdb holds only in-frame clones, not every one. The data show some 350,000 clones, roughly 9.8% seen once. This sample is part of a study of beta chain features in type 1 diabetes. General study results and limits: Researchers report that Type 1 diabetes patients had moderately but significantly shorter TCRB CDR3s across all four CD4+ subsets.

There are 12 residues in the CDR3. Between the trimmed V and J ends, which lost 4 bases and 5 bases, there was a span of 8 bases. Germline values: CDR1 ENHRY, CDR2 SYGVKD. The TCR originated in a man aged 25 to 40 with type 1 diabetes. The chain uses TRBV10-3 and TRBJ1-1; D is uncertain. The specimen was central memory CD4+ T cells from blood. Written as DNA, the CDR3 is TGTGCCATCAGTGGGGGAGGGACTGAAGCTTTCTTT. The encoded protein is CAISGGGTEAFF.